These T cell receptor beta chains were read from a single sample in a study of blood T cell repertoires in COVID-19. Assay used: immunoSEQ multiplex PCR; TCRdb lists only in-frame clones, some missing. The data hold more than 45,000 clones, with 75% to 90% observed a single time. What was sequenced was peripheral blood. Every receptor here comes from a man of 80 years or more with acute or convalescent COVID-19. Each CDR3 is given with its conserved first and last residue. D genes are given only for firm matches. Clone sizes are given selectively: once, few, many, or a class where the clone is expanded.

d_gene,abundance,v_gene,j_gene,CDR3aa,CDR3nt
TRBD1,-,TRBV19,TRBJ1-2,CASTRDRVGDGYGYTF,TGTGCCAGTACCCGAGACAGGGTCGGGGATGGCTATGGCTACACCTTC
TRBD2,-,TRBV4-3,TRBJ2-3,CASSPRLAGFTDTQYF,TGCGCCAGCAGCCCAAGACTAGCGGGGTTCACAGATACGCAGTATTTT
-,-,TRBV7-9,TRBJ1-1,CASSLEGGNTEAFF,TGTGCCAGCAGCTTAGAGGGAGGGAACACTGAAGCTTTCTTT
-,-,TRBV11-2,TRBJ1-1,CASSQEVGTEAFF,TGTGCCAGCAGCCAAGAGGTAGGCACTGAAGCTTTCTTT
-,-,TRBV5-1,TRBJ2-2,CASSLRGARDTGELFF,TGCGCCAGCAGCTTACGGGGGGCGAGGGACACCGGGGAGCTGTTTTTT
-,-,TRBV12-3/TRBV12-4,TRBJ1-2,CASSRRQAYGYTF,TGTGCCAGCAGCAGAAGACAGGCTTATGGCTACACCTTC
-,-,TRBV3-1/TRBV3-2,TRBJ2-2,CASSQVPLTGELFF,TGTGCCAGCAGCCAAGTCCCCCTCACCGGGGAGCTGTTTTTT
-,once,TRBV9,TRBJ1-6,CASSVAPTADSPLHF,TGTGCCAGCAGCGTAGCCCCGACAGCCGATTCACCCCTCCACTTT
-,-,TRBV2,TRBJ2-5,CASRAVGPRQETQYF,TGTGCCAGCAGGGCCGTGGGGCCCCGCCAAGAGACCCAGTACTTC
TRBD1,-,TRBV30,TRBJ2-4,CASTPGTGGRLDIQYF,TGTGCCTCCACCCCTGGGACAGGGGGCCGTTTGGACATTCAGTACTTC